This entry describes one T cell receptor (beta chain). What it binds is unknown. The junction had 9 bases not matched to a gene; V was cut back by 2 bases and J by 9 bases. The length of the CDR3 is 14 residues. Germline CDR1 LNHDA, CDR2 SQIVND (reference sequence). This sample is part of a study of cytomegalovirus exposure and HLA in healthy donors. Study background: Of a few hundred genotyped donors, about 80% clustered with self-reported Caucasian donors.

Broader study findings: Researchers counted over 150 TCR beta chains as cytomegalovirus-associated.

The PCR was carried out with 60 Vbeta primers and 13 Jbeta primers. Sequencing used immunoSEQ multiplex PCR; TCRdb keeps in-frame clones, though not all of them. The sample shows 180,000 or so clones, about 9.4% of them seen only once. The chain combines TRBV19 with TRBJ2-7; 8 bases fit TRBD2. This TCR derives from a young woman in good health and CMV-seropositive. The sequenced material came from PBMCs. CDR3 protein: CASSISGGRFGQYF. The CDR3 nucleotides are TGTGCCAGTAGTATAAGTGGCGGGAGGTTCGGGCAGTACTTC. Full variable domain (outside the CDR3, taken from reference TRBV19 and TRBJ2-7): DGGITQSPKYLFRKEGQNVTLSCEQNLNHDAMYWYRQDPGQGLRLIYYSQIVNDFQKGDIAEGYSVSREKKESFPLTVTSAQKNPTAFYLCASSISGGRFGQYFGPGTRLTVT.